This T cell receptor beta chain was sequenced in a study of molecular identifiers for immune sequencing clone quantification. Findings and caveats of the study: Spike-in Jurkat TCR RNA from a single cell reportedly registered among about 1 million naive cells. Identical TCR molecules sharing a barcode could underestimate highly expanded clone sizes. For effector cells, clones above 20 RNA copies held over 98% of molecules; for naive cells, under 1%.

Bulk TCR libraries were made with methods that had been previously described and with listed TCR primers. MiXCR, applied by TCRdb to the PCR reads, yields one record per CDR3 protein. The sample holds some 94,000 distinct CDR3 sequences, roughly 23% seen once. This clonotype has ten or more counts. Antigen: not known. Trimming stripped 1 base from V and 6 bases from J, with 12 bases between. The germline V gene has CDR1 GTSNPN and CDR2 SVGIG (reference sequence). This CDR3 contains 13 residues. The chain links TRBV30 to TRBJ1-1, with a possible D match to TRBD1 (5 bases). The sequencing input was naive CD8+ T cells from blood, with Jurkat cell RNA spiked in. Subset described: FACS-sorted CD8+CD4-CCR7+CD45RA+ naive T cells. This receptor was identified in a human donor in good health. Some libraries in this study had Jurkat cell RNA spiked in. The CDR3, as DNA: TGTGCCTGGAGTGCTGGGGGACCGGCTGAAGCTTTCTTT. Its protein is CAWSAGGPAEAFF.